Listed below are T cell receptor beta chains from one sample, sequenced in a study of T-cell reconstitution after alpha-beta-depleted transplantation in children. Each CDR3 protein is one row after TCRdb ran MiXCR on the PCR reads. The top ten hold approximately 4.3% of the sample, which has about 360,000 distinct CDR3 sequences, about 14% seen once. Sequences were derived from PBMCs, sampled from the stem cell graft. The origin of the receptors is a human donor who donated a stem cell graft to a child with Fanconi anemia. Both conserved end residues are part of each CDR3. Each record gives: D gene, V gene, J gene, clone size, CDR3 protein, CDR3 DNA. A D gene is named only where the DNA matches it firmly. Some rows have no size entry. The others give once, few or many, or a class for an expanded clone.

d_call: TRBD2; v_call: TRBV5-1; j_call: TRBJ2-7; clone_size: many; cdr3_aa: CASSLVVAGGYEQYF; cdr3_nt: TGCGCCAGCAGCTTGGTAGTAGCGGGGGGCTACGAGCAGTACTTC
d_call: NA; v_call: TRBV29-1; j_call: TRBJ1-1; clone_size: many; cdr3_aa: CSVGQTANTEAFF; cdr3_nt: TGCAGCGTGGGCCAGACGGCGAACACTGAAGCTTTCTTT
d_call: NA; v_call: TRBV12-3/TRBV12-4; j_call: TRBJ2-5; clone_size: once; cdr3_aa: CASSPPGSGETQYF; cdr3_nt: TGTGCCAGCAGCCCCCCCGGGAGTGGAGAGACCCAGTACTTC
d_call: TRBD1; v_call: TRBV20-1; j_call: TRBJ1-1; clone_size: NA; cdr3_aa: CSASDPGTGSFAEAFF; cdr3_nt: TGCAGTGCTAGCGATCCCGGGACAGGGAGTTTCGCTGAAGCTTTCTTT
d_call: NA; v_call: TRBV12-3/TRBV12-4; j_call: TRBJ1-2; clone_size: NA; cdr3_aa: CASSRWGGSGIEGYTF; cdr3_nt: TGTGCCAGCAGCCGGTGGGGGGGGTCGGGAATCGAGGGCTACACCTTC
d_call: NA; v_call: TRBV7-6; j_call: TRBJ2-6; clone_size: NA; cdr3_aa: CASSLVTSGANVLTF; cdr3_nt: TGTGCCAGCAGCTTAGTCACCTCTGGGGCCAACGTCCTGACTTTC
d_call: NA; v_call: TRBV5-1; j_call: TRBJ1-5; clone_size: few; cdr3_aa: CASSLNGAGNQPQHF; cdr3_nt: TGCGCCAGCAGCTTGAACGGGGCAGGCAATCAGCCCCAGCATTTT
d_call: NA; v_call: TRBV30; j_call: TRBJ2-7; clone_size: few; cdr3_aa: CAWSVSGYEQYF; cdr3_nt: TGTGCCTGGAGTGTCAGCGGGTACGAGCAGTACTTC
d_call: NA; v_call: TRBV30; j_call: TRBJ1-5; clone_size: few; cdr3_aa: CAWSVTGLGQPQHF; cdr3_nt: TGTGCCTGGAGTGTAACCGGTTTGGGTCAGCCCCAGCATTTT
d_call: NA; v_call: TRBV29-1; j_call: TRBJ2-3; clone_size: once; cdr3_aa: CSVEDIPGRARNTQYF; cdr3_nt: TGCAGCGTTGAAGATATACCAGGACGGGCCAGGAATACGCAGTATTTT
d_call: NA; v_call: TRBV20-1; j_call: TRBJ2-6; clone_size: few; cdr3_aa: CSADTRRDRLGANVLTF; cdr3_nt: TGCAGTGCTGACACGAGGAGGGATCGGCTCGGGGCCAACGTCCTGACTTTC
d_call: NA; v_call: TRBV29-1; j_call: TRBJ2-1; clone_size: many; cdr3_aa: CSVGSGYNEQFF; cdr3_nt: TGCAGCGTTGGTTCGGGATACAATGAGCAGTTCTTC
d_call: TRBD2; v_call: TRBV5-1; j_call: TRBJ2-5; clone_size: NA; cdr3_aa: CASSLGLASETQYF; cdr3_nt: TGCGCCAGCAGCTTGGGACTAGCATCGGAGACCCAGTACTTC
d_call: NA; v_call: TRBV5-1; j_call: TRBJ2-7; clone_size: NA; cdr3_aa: CASSLGGARSSYEQYF; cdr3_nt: TGCGCCAGCAGCTTGGGGGGGGCGCGTAGCTCCTACGAGCAGTACTTC
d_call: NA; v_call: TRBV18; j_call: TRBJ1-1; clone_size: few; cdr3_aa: CASSPTGPGRTEAFF; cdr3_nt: TGTGCCAGCTCACCAACGGGGCCGGGTAGAACTGAAGCTTTCTTT
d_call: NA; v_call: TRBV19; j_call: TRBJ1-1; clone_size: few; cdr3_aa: CESRRGPDTEAFF; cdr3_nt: TGTGAGTCAAGGCGGGGCCCTGACACTGAAGCTTTCTTT
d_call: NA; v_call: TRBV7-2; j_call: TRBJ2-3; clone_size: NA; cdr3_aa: CASSLSTKFDTQYF; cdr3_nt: TGTGCCAGCAGCTTATCAACCAAATTTGATACGCAGTATTTT
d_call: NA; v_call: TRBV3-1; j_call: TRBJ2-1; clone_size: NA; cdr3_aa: CASSQESGLVNEQFF; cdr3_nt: TGTGCCAGCAGCCAAGAGTCAGGGTTGGTCAATGAGCAGTTCTTC
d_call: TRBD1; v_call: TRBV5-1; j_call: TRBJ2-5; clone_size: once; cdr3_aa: CASSTTNRGPETQYF; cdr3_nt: TGCGCCAGCAGCACGACTAACAGGGGGCCGGAGACCCAGTACTTC
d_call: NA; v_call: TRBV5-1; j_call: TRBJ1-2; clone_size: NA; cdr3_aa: CASSTTGYGYTF; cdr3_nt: TGCGCCAGCAGCACGACGGGTTATGGCTACACCTTC
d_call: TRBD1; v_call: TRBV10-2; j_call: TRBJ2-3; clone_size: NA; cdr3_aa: CASSESQGVWADTQYF; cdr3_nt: TGCGCCAGCAGTGAGTCACAGGGGGTTTGGGCAGATACGCAGTATTTT
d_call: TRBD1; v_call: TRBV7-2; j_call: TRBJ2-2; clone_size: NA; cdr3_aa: CASSWDRGRSGELFF; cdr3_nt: TGTGCCAGCAGTTGGGACAGGGGGAGGTCCGGGGAGCTGTTTTTT